This record concerns one TCR beta chain sequence. Its target is not known. This sample was included in a study of cytomegalovirus exposure and HLA in healthy donors. Study-level results: In a later analysis, CMV-associated beta chains were mostly HLA-associated, it appeared. The authors listed 150 or so TCR beta chains as cytomegalovirus-associated. Analysis performed later found over 15,000 TCR beta sequences associated with HLA alleles at 0.05 false discovery rate.

PCR involved 60 Vbeta and 13 Jbeta primers. Generated by immunoSEQ multiplex PCR, the TCRdb table keeps only in-frame clones and is missing some. The sample has a few hundred thousand clones, approximately 82% seen once. Trimming pared 6 bases from V and 6 bases from J, leaving 3 bases between. The CDR3 extends over 10 amino acids. Germline loops: CDR1 MNHEY, CDR2 SMNVEV (reference sequence). The rearrangement joins TRBV27 to TRBJ1-5; unclear D gene. Sequenced material: PBMCs. The clonotype originates from a woman aged 40 to 50 in good health and CMV-seronegative. CDR3 nucleotides: TGTGCCAGCAGCCGTCAGCCCCAGCATTTT. This gives the protein CASSRQPQHF.